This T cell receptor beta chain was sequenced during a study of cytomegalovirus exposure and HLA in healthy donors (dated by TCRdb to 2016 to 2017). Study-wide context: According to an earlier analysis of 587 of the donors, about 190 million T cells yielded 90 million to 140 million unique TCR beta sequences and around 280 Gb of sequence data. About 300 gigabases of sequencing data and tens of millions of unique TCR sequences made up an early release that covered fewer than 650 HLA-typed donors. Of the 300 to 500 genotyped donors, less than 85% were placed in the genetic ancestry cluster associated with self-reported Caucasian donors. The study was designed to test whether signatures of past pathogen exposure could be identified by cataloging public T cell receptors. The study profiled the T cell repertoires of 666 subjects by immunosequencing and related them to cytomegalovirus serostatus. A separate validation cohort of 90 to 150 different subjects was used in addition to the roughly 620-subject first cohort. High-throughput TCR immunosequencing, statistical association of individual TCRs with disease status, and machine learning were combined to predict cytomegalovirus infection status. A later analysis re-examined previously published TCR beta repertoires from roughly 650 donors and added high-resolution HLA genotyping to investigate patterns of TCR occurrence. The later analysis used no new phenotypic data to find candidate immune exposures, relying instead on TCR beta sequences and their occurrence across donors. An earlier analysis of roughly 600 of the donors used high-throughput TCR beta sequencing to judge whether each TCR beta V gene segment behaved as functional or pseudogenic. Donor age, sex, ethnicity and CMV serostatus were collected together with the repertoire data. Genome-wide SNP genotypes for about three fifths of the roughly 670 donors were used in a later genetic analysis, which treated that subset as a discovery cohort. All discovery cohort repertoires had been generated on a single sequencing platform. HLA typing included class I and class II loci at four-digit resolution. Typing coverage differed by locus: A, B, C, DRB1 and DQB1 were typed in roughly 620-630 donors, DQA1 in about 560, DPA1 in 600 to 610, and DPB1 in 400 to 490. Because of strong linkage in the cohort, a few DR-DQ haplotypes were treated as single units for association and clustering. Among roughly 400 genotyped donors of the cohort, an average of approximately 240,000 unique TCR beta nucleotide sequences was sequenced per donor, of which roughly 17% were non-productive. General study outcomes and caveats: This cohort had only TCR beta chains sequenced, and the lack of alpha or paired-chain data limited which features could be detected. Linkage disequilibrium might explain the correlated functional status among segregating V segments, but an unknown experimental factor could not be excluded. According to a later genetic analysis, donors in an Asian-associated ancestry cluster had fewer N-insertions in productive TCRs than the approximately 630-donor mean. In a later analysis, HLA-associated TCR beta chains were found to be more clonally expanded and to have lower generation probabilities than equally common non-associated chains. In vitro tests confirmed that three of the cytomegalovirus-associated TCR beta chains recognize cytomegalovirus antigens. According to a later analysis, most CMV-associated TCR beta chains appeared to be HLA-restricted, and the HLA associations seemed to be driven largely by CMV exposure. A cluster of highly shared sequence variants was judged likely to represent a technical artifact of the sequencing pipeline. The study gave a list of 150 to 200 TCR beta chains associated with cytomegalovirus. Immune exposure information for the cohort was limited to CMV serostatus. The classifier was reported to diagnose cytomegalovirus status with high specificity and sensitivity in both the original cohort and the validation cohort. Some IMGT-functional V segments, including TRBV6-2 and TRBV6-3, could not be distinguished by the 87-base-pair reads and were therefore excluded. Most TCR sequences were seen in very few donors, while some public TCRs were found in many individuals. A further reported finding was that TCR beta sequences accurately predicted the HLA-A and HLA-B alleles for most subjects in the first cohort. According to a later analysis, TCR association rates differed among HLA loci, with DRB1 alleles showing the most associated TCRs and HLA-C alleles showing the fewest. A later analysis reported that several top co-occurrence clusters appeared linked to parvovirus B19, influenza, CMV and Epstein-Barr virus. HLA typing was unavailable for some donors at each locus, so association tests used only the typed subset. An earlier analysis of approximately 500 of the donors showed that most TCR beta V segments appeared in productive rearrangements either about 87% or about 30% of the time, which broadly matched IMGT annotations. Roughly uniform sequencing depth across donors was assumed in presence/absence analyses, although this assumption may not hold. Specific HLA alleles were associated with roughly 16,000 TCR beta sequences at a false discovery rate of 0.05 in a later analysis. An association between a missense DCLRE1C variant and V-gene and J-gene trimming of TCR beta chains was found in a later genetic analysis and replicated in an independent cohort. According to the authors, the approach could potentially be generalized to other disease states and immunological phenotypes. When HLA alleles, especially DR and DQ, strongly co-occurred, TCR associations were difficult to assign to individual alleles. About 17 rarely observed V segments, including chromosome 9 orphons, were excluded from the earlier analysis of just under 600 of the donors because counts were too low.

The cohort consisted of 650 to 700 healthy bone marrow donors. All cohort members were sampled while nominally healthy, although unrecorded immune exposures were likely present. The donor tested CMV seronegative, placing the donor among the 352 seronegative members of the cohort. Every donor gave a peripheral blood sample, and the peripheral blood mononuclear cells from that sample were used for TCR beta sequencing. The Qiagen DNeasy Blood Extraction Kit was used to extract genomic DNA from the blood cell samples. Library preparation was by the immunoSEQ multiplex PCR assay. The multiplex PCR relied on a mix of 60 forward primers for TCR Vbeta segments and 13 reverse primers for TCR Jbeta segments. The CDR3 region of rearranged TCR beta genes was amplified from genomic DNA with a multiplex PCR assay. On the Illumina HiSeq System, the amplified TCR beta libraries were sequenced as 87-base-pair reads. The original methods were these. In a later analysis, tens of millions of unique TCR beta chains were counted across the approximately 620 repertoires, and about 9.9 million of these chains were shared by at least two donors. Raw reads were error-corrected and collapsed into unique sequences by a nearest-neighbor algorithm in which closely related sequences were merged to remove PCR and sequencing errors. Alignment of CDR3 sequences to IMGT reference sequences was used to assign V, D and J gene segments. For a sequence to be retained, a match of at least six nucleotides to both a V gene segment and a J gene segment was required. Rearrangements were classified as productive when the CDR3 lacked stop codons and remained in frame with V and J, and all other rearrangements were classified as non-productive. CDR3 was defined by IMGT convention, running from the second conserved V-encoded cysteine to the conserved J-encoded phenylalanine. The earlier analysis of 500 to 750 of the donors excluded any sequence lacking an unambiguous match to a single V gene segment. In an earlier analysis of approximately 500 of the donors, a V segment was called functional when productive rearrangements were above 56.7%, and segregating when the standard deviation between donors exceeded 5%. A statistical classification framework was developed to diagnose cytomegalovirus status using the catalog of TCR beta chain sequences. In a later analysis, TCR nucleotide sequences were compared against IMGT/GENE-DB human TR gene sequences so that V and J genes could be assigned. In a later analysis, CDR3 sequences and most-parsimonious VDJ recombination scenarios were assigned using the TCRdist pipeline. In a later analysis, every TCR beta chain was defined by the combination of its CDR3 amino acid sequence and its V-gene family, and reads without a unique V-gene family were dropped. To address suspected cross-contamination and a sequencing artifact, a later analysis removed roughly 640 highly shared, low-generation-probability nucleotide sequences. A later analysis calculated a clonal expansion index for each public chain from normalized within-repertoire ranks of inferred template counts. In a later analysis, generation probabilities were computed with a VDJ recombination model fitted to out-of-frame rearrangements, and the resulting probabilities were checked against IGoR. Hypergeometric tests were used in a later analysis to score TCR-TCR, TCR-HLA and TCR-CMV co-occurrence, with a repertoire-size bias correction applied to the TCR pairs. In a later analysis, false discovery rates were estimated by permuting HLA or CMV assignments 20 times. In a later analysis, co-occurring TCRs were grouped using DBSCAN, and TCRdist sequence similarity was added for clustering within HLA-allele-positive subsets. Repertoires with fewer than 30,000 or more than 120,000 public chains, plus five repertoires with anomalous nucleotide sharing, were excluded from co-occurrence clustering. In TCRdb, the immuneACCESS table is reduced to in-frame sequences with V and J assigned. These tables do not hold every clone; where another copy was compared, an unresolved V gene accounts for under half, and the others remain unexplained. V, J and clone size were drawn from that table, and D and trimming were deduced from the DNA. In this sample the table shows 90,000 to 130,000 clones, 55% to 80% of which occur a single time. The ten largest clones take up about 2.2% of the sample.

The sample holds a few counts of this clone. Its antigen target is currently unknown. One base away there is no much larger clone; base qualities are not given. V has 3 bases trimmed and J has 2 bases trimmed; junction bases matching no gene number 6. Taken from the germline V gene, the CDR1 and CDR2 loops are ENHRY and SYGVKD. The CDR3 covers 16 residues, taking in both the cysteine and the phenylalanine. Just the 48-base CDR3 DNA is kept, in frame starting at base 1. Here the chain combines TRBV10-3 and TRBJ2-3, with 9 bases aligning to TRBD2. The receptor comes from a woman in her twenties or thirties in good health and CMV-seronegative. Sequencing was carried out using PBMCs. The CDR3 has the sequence CAISEGLAGSTDTQYF. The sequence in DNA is TGTGCCATCAGTGAAGGGCTAGCGGGGTCCACAGATACGCAGTATTTT.